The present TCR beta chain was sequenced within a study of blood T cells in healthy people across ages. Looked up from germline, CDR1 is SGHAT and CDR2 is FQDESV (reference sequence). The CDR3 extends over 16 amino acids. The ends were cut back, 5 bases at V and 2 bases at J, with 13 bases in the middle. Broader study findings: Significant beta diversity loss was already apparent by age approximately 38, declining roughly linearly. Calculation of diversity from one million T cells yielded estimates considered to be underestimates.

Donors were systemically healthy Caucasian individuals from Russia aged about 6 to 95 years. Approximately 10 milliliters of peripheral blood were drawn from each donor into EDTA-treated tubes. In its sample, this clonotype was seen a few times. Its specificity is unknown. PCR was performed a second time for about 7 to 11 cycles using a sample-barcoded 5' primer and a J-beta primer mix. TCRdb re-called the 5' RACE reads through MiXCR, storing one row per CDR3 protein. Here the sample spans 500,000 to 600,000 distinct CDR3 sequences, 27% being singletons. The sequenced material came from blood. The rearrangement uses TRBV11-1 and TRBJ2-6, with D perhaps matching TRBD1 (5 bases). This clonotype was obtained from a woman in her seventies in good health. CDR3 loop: CASSQTGDAGANVLTF. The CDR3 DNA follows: TGTGCCAGCAGCCAAACAGGAGACGCTGGGGCCAACGTCCTGACTTTC. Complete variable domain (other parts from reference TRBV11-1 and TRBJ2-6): EAEVAQSPRYKITEKSQAVAFWCDPISGHATLYWYRQILGQGPELLVQFQDESVVDDSQLPKDRFSAERLKGVDSTLKIQPAELGDSAMYLCASSQTGDAGANVLTFGAGSRLTVL.